This TCR beta chain was identified during a study of blood T cell repertoires in COVID-19. Study-level background: The United States, Italy and Spain supplied acute and convalescent COVID-19 samples. The analysed material was cDNA or gDNA that came from T cells, B-cell-depleted T cells, or PBMCs.

The table came from immunoSEQ multiplex PCR; TCRdb's copy has only in-frame clones and leaves some out. This table has about 81,000 clones, more than 85% appearing once. The CDR3 has 14 residues. V dropped 2 bases and J dropped 7 bases, with 12 bases sitting between them. Germline V CDR1 and CDR2: SGHTA, FQGTGA. This receptor was obtained from a woman between 50 and 59 years old with acute COVID-19. The sample taken for sequencing was PBMCs or T cells enriched from blood (not recorded which). The V and J genes are TRBV7-3 and TRBJ2-1, with D tentatively TRBD1 (5 bases). CDR3 protein: CASSLSAPGNEQFF. The DNA for the CDR3 is TGTGCCAGCAGCTTATCGGCGCCAGGGAATGAGCAGTTCTTC.